These 12 T cell receptor beta chains share one sample of origin, sequenced in a study of cytomegalovirus exposure and HLA in healthy donors (dated by TCRdb to the late 2010s). The library was built by means of the immunoSEQ multiplex PCR assay. Sourced from immuneACCESS, this table was stored by TCRdb with only in-frame sequences that have V and J called. A share of the clones is absent; for the studies checked, an unresolved V gene accounts for under half, and the remainder has no known explanation. In all, the sample holds about 330,000 clones, and around 90% of those were seen once. Roughly 1.2% of the sample is taken by the ten largest. The sequenced sample consisted of PBMCs. These receptor sequences come from a woman under 40 in good health and CMV-seropositive.

The sample holds one count of this clone. V and J are TRBV5-6 and TRBJ2-3; 9 positions agree with TRBD2. The germline V gene encodes CDR1 SGHDT and CDR2 YYEEEE. V dropped 1 base and J dropped 5; count of bases not matched to a gene: 11. CDR3 size: 17 residues. This chain's CDR3 is CASSLRGAGGLVDTQYF. The CDR3, as DNA: TGTGCCAGCAGCTTGAGGGGGGCGGGGGGGCTTGTAGATACGCAGTATTTT.

This rearrangement joins TRBV28 to TRBJ1-3, with D perhaps matching TRBD1 (6 bases). V was clipped by 10 bases and J by 6 bases, with 19 bases between them. Germline V CDR1 and CDR2: MDHEN, SYDVKM. CDR3 length: 14 amino acids. CDR3 region: CATRGTPILNTIYF. CDR3 nucleotide sequence: TGTGCCACAAGGGGGACTCCGATCTTAAACACCATATATTTT.

J is TRBJ2-7 and V is TRBV4-3; D not certain. The CDR3 is made up of 12 amino acids. Per the germline V gene, CDR1 is LGHNA and CDR2 is YSLEER. V was cut by 0 bases and J by 4 bases, with 4 bases left in between. In DNA, the CDR3 is TGCGCCAGCAGCCAAGAGCCTTACGAGCAGTACTTC. Residues: CASSQEPYEQYF.

The gene calls are TRBV2 and TRBJ1-5; the D gene is possibly TRBD1 (6 bases). Between the trimmed V and J ends, which lost 7 bases and 4 bases, there was a span of 14 bases. Germline V gene data show CDR1 as SNHLY and CDR2 as FYNNEI. This CDR3 is 14 amino acids long. The CDR3 DNA follows: TGTGCCAGCACCGCCGGGGGCCCAAATCAGCCCCAGCATTTT. It is translated as CASTAGGPNQPQHF.

The CDR3 here is CASSRSGESDYGYTF. The CDR3 bases are TGTGCCAGCAGCAGGAGCGGGGAGTCGGACTATGGCTACACCTTC. The chain couples TRBV5-5 to TRBJ1-2, with D unresolved. This CDR3 spans 15 amino acids. The germline CDR1 and CDR2 sequences are SGHKS and YYEKEE (reference sequence). Trimming pared 4 bases from V and 3 bases from J, leaving 16 bases between.

The chain combines TRBV7-9 with TRBJ1-5; a possible D gene is TRBD1 (5 bases). Germline CDR1 reads SEHNR; CDR2 reads FQNEAQ (reference sequence). This CDR3 region has 17 residues. V lost 3 bases and J 4 bases, leaving 19 bases between the germline ends. CDR3 nucleotide sequence: TGTGCCAGCAGCTTTATAACCGCAGACAGCGGGAATCAGCCCCAGCATTTT. Translated, it gives CASSFITADSGNQPQHF.

The chain is built from TRBV4-2 and TRBJ2-2; 11 positions agree with TRBD2. The germline CDR1 and CDR2 sequences are LGHNA and YNFKEQ. Losses at the gene ends were 4 bases for V and 6 bases for J; bases not matched to a gene: 4. The CDR3 runs to 15 residues. CDR3 in DNA: TGTGCCAGCAGCCCTGTAGCGGGGGGGCCCGGGGAGCTGTTTTTT. This codes for CASSPVAGGPGELFF.

The V and J genes are TRBV5-1 and TRBJ2-3; no definite D call. V was clipped by 7 bases and J by 2 bases, with 17 bases between them. CDR3 length: 15 amino acids. Germline CDR1 is SGHRS and CDR2 is YFSETQ. The chain's CDR3 is CASHDEVDYTDTQYF. The CDR3 coding sequence is TGCGCCAGCCACGACGAGGTAGATTACACAGATACGCAGTATTTT.

The chain is built from TRBV2 and TRBJ2-3; 8 bases line up with TRBD1. CDR3 length equals 14 residues. Germline V lookup: CDR1 SNHLY, CDR2 FYNNEI. Trimming cost V 8 bases and J 8 bases; bases outside gene matches: 12. The CDR3 nucleotides are TGTGCCAGCGGAAACAGGGGGTCGCGTTCTACGCAGTATTTT. The encoded protein is CASGNRGSRSTQYF.

This chain joins TRBV7-2 and TRBJ2-3; 8 bases line up with TRBD1. Germline CDR1 and CDR2: SGHTA and FQGNSA. J gave up 1 base and V 6 bases, and 0 bases lay outside the gene matches. The CDR3 has 13 residues. The CDR3 spells CASRGQGTDTQYF. CDR3 sequence (DNA): TGTGCCAGCAGGGGACAGGGCACAGATACGCAGTATTTT.

The J gene is TRBJ1-2, the V gene TRBV5-6, with 8 positions matching TRBD1. CDR1 is SGHDT, CDR2 YYEEEE, per germline. This CDR3 has 15 residues. With V trimmed by 3 bases and J by 3 bases, 7 bases remained unmatched. CDR3 nucleotides: TGTGCCAGCAGCTCCCGGACAGGGTTTGACTATGGCTACACCTTC. It yields the protein CASSSRTGFDYGYTF.

The chain joins TRBV14 to TRBJ2-7; D remains unclear. The CDR3 has 14 residues. CDR1 is SGHDN and CDR2 is FVKESK in the germline V gene. V was clipped by 0 bases and J by 5 bases, with 11 bases between them. CDR3 DNA: TGTGCCAGCAGCCAAGAAAACGTCAGCGACGAGCAGTACTTC. This encodes CASSQENVSDEQYF.